The present TCR beta chain was sequenced within a study of blood T cell repertoires in COVID-19. Some clones are missing from TCRdb's copy, which holds only in-frame ones; the method was immunoSEQ multiplex PCR. The repertoire includes about 200,000 clones, 80% to 85% of them detected once, and 6% to 8% sits in the top ten. CDR3 length: 19 residues. The V end lost 4 bases, the J end lost 3 bases, and 27 bases lay between the germline ends. CDR1 and CDR2 from the germline V gene are LGHDT and YNNKEL (reference sequence). Cohort placement rested on clinical history that participants reported themselves.

The V and J genes are TRBV3-1 (or the pseudogene TRBV3-2) and TRBJ1-1; the D gene is possibly TRBD1 (6 bases). The sequencing input was PBMCs or T cells enriched from blood (not recorded which). The receptor was isolated from a man aged 40-50 years who had recovered from COVID-19. CDR3 region: CASSPPMDSYGKEDTEAFF. Here the CDR3 DNA reads TGTGCCAGCAGCCCCCCTATGGACAGCTACGGCAAGGAGGACACTGAAGCTTTCTTT.